The clone carrying this T cell receptor (beta chain) was found a few times. Its cognate antigen is unknown. The record originates from a study of OX40 agonist ivuxolimab in advanced cancers. Study details: Prior checkpoint blockade (anti-PD-1, anti-PD-L1 or anti-CTLA-4) was permitted; 40% had it.

The CDR3 has 15 amino acids. Germline V CDR1 and CDR2: SGHTA, FQGTGA. Deletions cut 1 base from V and 2 bases from J, with 10 bases between. Baseline was the first blood sampling point, followed by cycle 4 day 1 and cycle 7 day 1. Study findings and constraints: The study observed clonal expansion of CD4+ and CD8+ blood T cells by week 6 at 0.1 to 3.0 mg/kg.

Assay used: immunoSEQ multiplex PCR; TCRdb lists only in-frame clones, some missing. The table lists tens of thousands of clones, about 87% of them singletons, with 6.5% to 8.5% in the top ten. The sample here was CD4+ or CD8+ T cells sorted from blood, taken in a trial of the OX40 agonist ivuxolimab. This receptor was identified in an adult with an advanced solid tumor such as melanoma, head and neck, liver or kidney cancer. The chain employs TRBV7-3 and TRBJ2-3, with D possibly TRBD2 on 6 matching bases. The CDR3 sequence: CASSLRAGPTDTQYF. CDR3 nucleotide sequence: TGTGCCAGCAGCTTAAGGGCGGGGCCCACAGATACGCAGTATTTT.